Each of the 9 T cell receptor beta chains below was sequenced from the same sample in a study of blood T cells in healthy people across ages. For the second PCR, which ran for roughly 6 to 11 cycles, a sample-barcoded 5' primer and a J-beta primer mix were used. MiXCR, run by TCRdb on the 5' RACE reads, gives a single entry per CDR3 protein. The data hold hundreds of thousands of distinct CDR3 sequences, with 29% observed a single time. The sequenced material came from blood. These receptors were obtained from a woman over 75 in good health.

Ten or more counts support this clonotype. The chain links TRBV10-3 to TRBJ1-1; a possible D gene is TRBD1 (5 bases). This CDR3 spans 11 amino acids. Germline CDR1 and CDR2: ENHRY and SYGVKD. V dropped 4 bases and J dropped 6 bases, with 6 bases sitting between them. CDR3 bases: TGTGCCATCAGTGGGGGCTCTGAAGCTTTCTTT. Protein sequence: CAISGGSEAFF.

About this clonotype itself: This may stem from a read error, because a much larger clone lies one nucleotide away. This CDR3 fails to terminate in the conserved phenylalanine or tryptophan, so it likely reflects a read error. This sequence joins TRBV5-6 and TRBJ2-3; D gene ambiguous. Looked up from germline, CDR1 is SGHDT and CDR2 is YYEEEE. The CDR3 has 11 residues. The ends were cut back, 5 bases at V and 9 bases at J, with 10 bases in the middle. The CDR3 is CASSVDGTQYL. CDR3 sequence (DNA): TGTGCCAGCAGTGTGGACGGGACGCAGTATTTA.

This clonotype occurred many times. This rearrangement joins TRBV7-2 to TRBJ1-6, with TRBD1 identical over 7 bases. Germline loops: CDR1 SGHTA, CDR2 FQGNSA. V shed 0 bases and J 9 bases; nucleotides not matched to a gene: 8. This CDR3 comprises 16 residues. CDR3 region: CASSLARGLRGSPLHF. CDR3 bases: TGTGCCAGCAGCTTAGCGAGGGGGCTGCGAGGTTCACCCCTCCACTTT.

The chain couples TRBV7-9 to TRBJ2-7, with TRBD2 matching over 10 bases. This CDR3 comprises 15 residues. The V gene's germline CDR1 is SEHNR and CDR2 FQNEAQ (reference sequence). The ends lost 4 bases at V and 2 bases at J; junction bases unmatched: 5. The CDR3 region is CASSSLAGATYEQYF. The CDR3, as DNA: TGTGCCAGCAGCTCCCTAGCGGGAGCGACCTACGAGCAGTACTTC.

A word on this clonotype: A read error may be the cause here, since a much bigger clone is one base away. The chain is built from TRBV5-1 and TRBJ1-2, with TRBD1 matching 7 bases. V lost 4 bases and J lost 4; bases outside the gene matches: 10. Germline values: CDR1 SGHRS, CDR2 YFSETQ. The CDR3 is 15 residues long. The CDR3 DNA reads TGCGCCAGCAGCCCACAACAGGGGAAGGCCTATGGCTACACCTTC. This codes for CASSPQQGKAYGYTF.

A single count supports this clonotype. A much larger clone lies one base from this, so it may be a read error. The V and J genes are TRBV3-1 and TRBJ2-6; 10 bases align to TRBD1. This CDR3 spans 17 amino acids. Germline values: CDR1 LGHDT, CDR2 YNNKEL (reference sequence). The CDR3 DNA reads TGTGCCAGCAACCAAAGGGGACAGGGGTCAGGGGCCAACGTCCTGACTTTC. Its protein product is CASNQRGQGSGANVLTF.

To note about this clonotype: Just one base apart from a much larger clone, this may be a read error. CDR3 sequence (DNA): TGTGCCAGCAGCTCGGGACTAGCGTGCTACGAGCAGTACTTC. Encoded protein: CASSSGLACYEQYF. The J gene is TRBJ2-7, the V gene TRBV7-2; 10 bases agree with TRBD2. Germline V gene sequence: CDR1 SGHTA, CDR2 FQGNSA. CDR3 length equals 14 residues. The trim removed 4 bases at V and 3 bases at J, leaving 3 bases unmatched.

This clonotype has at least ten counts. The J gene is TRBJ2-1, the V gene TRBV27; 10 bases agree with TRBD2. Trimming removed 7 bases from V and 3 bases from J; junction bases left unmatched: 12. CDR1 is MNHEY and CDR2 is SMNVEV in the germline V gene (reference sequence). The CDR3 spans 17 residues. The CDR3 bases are TGTGCCAGCACCTTATCCCTAGCGGGGGCACTCTACAATGAGCAGTTCTTC. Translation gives CASTLSLAGALYNEQFF.

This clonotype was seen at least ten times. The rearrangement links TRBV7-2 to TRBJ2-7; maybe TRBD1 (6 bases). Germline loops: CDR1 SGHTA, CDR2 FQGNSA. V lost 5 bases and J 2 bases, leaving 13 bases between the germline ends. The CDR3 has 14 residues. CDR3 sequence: CASSQMDSPYEQYF. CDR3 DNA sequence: TGTGCCAGCAGCCAAATGGACAGCCCCTACGAGCAGTACTTC.